The rows below give T cell receptor beta chains drawn from one sample of a study of shared clonotypes between healthy human individuals. Method: immunoSEQ multiplex PCR; TCRdb's copy keeps in-frame clones and lacks some. The sample includes roughly 2,300,000 clones, about nine tenths of them seen just once. Material: naive CD4+ T cells from PBMCs. These receptors were collected from a man in his late teens or twenties in good health. Some clones in this sample may be carry-over from other donors' samples. The CDR3 runs from the conserved cysteine through the conserved F or W. A D gene is named only where the DNA matches it firmly.

D gene: -
V gene: TRBV6-6
CDR3 protein: CASSNRLSSGNTIYF

D gene: -
V gene: TRBV30
CDR3 protein: CAWSVLPGRSSYEQYF

D gene: TRBD1
V gene: TRBV5-1
CDR3 protein: CASGQGAGEQYF

D gene: TRBD1
V gene: TRBV28
CDR3 protein: CASSRTRQRDRAEGGYTF

D gene: -
V gene: TRBV28
CDR3 protein: CASSLFAVRVYNEQFF

D gene: -
V gene: TRBV9
CDR3 protein: CASSPHDGTDTQYF

D gene: TRBD2
V gene: TRBV5-1
CDR3 protein: CASSLEASGRKYF

D gene: -
V gene: TRBV6-1
CDR3 protein: CASSEAQTGYGYTF

D gene: TRBD2
V gene: TRBV9
CDR3 protein: CASSVEGLAGLGETQYF

D gene: -
V gene: TRBV2
CDR3 protein: CASTEWGTDRPF

D gene: TRBD2
V gene: TRBV6-6
CDR3 protein: CASSQGLAGPYEQYF

D gene: TRBD2
V gene: TRBV28
CDR3 protein: CASSLGGSADTQYF

D gene: TRBD1
V gene: TRBV5-1
CDR3 protein: CASSVQGYEQYF

D gene: -
V gene: TRBV4-1
CDR3 protein: CASSLLSSPGNRGEQYF

D gene: -
V gene: TRBV7-2
CDR3 protein: CASSEGETQYF

D gene: -
V gene: TRBV19
CDR3 protein: CASSVQGPFSNQPQHF

D gene: -
V gene: TRBV5-1
CDR3 protein: CASSPGRGHTEAFF

D gene: -
V gene: TRBV4-1
CDR3 protein: CASSHPGGNRGEQYF

D gene: TRBD2
V gene: TRBV28
CDR3 protein: CASSRLSSGGNSGANVLTF

D gene: TRBD2
V gene: TRBV9
CDR3 protein: CASSASGRAADTQYF

D gene: TRBD1
V gene: TRBV19
CDR3 protein: CASRPGQGDYGYTF

D gene: -
V gene: TRBV5-5
CDR3 protein: CASSDSGYPYEQYF

D gene: TRBD2
V gene: TRBV4-3
CDR3 protein: CASSQDVPAGGLNHEQFF

D gene: -
V gene: TRBV19
CDR3 protein: CASSVRPLGGYTF

D gene: -
V gene: TRBV18
CDR3 protein: CASSPTRVAGLEQYF

D gene: TRBD2
V gene: TRBV25-1
CDR3 protein: CASSAAGVKASYEQYF

D gene: TRBD1
V gene: TRBV11-1
CDR3 protein: CASSPRTGGKNIQYF

D gene: -
V gene: TRBV9
CDR3 protein: CASSATQAPSEQFF

D gene: -
V gene: TRBV7-9
CDR3 protein: CASSYPTGNTGELFF

D gene: TRBD1
V gene: TRBV5-1
CDR3 protein: CASSEGTGVINYGYTF

D gene: TRBD1
V gene: TRBV5-1
CDR3 protein: CASSSQTGPSGANVLTF

D gene: -
V gene: TRBV28
CDR3 protein: CASLGRLTDTQYF

D gene: TRBD1
V gene: TRBV7-9
CDR3 protein: CASSLFRTGKRDQYF

D gene: -
V gene: TRBV7-9
CDR3 protein: CASSLKNSPLHF

D gene: TRBD1
V gene: TRBV7-6
CDR3 protein: CASSLARQGAGANVLTF

D gene: -
V gene: TRBV6-1
CDR3 protein: CASSEAGGANTIYF

D gene: -
V gene: TRBV29-1
CDR3 protein: CSVRWDSYNEQFF

D gene: TRBD1
V gene: TRBV7-3
CDR3 protein: CASSPSRGQGPMNTEAFF

D gene: -
V gene: TRBV9
CDR3 protein: CASSGTGPPFGSYNEQFF

D gene: -
V gene: TRBV7-8
CDR3 protein: CASSLGVPNTEAFF

D gene: TRBD2
V gene: TRBV7-9
CDR3 protein: CASSLGLAASTDTQYF